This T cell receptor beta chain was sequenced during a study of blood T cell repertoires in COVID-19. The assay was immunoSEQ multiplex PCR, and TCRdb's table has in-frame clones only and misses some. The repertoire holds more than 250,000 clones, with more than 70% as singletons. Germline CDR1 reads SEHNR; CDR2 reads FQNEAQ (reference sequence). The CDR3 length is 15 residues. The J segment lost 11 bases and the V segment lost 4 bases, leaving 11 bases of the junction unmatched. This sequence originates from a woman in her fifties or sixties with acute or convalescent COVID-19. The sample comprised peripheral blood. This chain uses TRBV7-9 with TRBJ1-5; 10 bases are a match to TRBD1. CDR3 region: CASSSTGTGVAAQHF. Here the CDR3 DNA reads TGTGCCAGCAGCTCCACCGGGACAGGGGTCGCCGCCCAGCATTTT. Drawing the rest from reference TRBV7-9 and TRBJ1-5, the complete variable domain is DTGVSQNPRHKITKRGQNVTFRCDPISEHNRLYWYRQTLGQGPEFLTYFQNEAQLEKSRLLSDRFSAERPKGSFSTLEIQRTEQGDSAMYLCASSSTGTGVAAQHFGDGTRLSIL.